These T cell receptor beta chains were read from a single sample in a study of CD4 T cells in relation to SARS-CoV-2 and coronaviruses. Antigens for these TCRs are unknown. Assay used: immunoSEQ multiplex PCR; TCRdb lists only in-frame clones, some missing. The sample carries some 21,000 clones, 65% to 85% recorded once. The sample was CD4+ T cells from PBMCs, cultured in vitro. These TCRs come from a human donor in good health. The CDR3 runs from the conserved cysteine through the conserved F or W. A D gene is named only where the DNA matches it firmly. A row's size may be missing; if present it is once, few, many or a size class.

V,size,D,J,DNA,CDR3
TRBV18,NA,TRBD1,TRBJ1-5,TGTGCCAGCTCACGGGGACAGACTAATCAGCCCCAGCATTTT,CASSRGQTNQPQHF
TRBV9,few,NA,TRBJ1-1,TGTGCCAGCAGCGTAGGGGGGGGCCGGGGCACTGAAGCTTTCTTT,CASSVGGGRGTEAFF
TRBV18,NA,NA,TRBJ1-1,TGTGCCAGCTCACAAGGGGAGAACACTGAAGCTTTCTTT,CASSQGENTEAFF
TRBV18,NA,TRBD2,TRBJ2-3,TGTGCCAGCTCACCAGGGGGTAGCGGGCCAACAGATACGCAGTATTTT,CASSPGGSGPTDTQYF
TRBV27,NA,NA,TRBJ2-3,TGTGCCAGCAGTCCCGTGGGGGGCCCCAGCACAGATACGCAGTATTTT,CASSPVGGPSTDTQYF
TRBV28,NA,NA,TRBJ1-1,TGTGCCAGCAGTTTAATTAAGAACACTGAAGCTTTCTTT,CASSLIKNTEAFF
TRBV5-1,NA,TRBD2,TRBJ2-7,TGCGCCAGCAGCGCACCGGGACTAGCGGGAGAATGGTCCTACGAGCAGTACTTC,CASSAPGLAGEWSYEQYF
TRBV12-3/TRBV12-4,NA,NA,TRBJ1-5,TGTGCCAGCAGTTTTCAGACCCAGCCCCAGCATTTT,CASSFQTQPQHF
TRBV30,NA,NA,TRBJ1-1,TGTGCCCGCCGTTGGAAAGGGGGTTTGGGCACTGAAGCTTTCTTT,CARRWKGGLGTEAFF
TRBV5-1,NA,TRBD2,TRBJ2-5,TGCGCCAGCAGCTTTTTCGGGAATAGCGGGAGCACCCAAGAGACCCAGTACTTC,CASSFFGNSGSTQETQYF
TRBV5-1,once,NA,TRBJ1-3,TGCGCCAGCAGCGAAGGGACGTCCGGAAACACCATATATTTT,CASSEGTSGNTIYF
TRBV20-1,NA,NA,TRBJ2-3,TGCAGTGCTAGTTTGCCAGCCCCCGATACGCAGTATTTT,CSASLPAPDTQYF